This note documents a single T cell receptor beta chain sequence. It has no known antigen specificity. Per-base qualities were not stored, and no clone one base away is much larger. The immunoSEQ Assay, a bias-controlled multiplex PCR, was used to amplify TCRbeta CDR3 regions from genomic DNA. As for the original processing: Within the assay, amplification of reference gene primers was used to estimate how many nucleated cells each sample contained. To quantify the absolute abundance of each unique TCRbeta CDR3 rearrangement, sequence reads were collapsed and filtered. For each sample, productive Simpson clonality was calculated by taking the square root of Simpson's diversity index across productive rearrangements. In TCRdb, the immuneACCESS table is reduced to in-frame sequences with V and J assigned. These tables do not hold every clone; where another copy was compared, an unresolved V gene accounts for under half, and the others remain unexplained. V and J calls and clone size are copied from that table; D and trimming were computed from the DNA. This sample is represented by 95,000 to 120,000 clones; 70% to 90% of them were singletons. The ten top clones hold about 3% of the sample.

The collaborating institutions used their own protocols to collect whole blood in K2EDTA tubes. For TCRbeta analysis, collaborators shipped samples in one of three forms: frozen whole blood, isolated PBMCs, or DNA extracted from either of those sample types. CDR1 and CDR2, per the germline V gene (reference sequence), are MNHEY and SMNVEV. From cysteine to phenylalanine, the CDR3 is 16 amino acids long. Kept here is only the CDR3 DNA, which spans 48 bases and is read in frame from base 1. V loses 4 bases at its end and J loses 3 bases; junction bases beyond the gene matches: 8. The source of the sample is a study of blood T cell repertoires in COVID-19 (dated by TCRdb to the early 2020s). In the study overall: Samples covering the acute and convalescent phases of COVID-19 were provided by collaborators in the United States, Italy and Spain. The repertoires were made available in a free public database intended to serve as a resource for research on the immune response to SARS-CoV-2. Samples came from the ongoing ImmuneRACE study (first 160 participants) plus 1,254 subjects from 6 global collaborators. Deeply sampled blood TCRbeta repertoires from subjects exposed to, actively infected with, or recovered from COVID-19 were included in the dataset. A de-identified subject ID, COVID-19 status, age in years and sex were almost always included in the sample metadata. The prospective study material was composed of cDNA or gDNA derived from T cells, B-cell-depleted T cells, or PBMCs. Where available, HLA class I and class II types were obtained from metadata supplied by the sample provider rather than from assay-based typing.

Broader findings and caveats from the paper: The amount of clinical and demographic metadata varied by source and participant and was provided uncurated.

The rearranged segments are TRBV27 and TRBJ1-2; TRBD1 aligns with 10 central bases. Sample: peripheral blood. The receptor was isolated from a man aged 35 to 55 with acute or convalescent COVID-19. The sequenced DNA is TGTGCCAGCAGTTCCTGGGGGACAGGGGAGGACTATGGCTACACCTTC. It codes for CASSSWGTGEDYGYTF.